Detailed here is one TCR beta chain. What it recognizes is unknown. Treatment specified: roughly ten-day PBMC culture with coronavirus spike peptide pools or control peptides (ViraFEST assay). Cells received half-medium changes with fresh IL-2 medium on days 3 and 7. CDR1 is LNHDA and CDR2 is SQIVND in the germline V gene (reference sequence). Trimming removed 8 bases at V and 4 bases at J, with 14 bases between. The CDR3 loop spans 14 amino acids. These data belong to a study of vaccination and CD4 T cells after COVID-19. An Oncomine TCR Beta short-read assay was used to sequence the DNA from cultured CD4+ T cells. MiXCR, applied by TCRdb to the PCR reads, yields one record per CDR3 protein. The sample has 12,000 or so distinct CDR3 sequences; 61% are singletons. Findings and limits, study-wide: In convalescent patients, a median around 85% of reactive clones appeared only post-vaccination.

Specimen: CD4+ T cells from blood, cultured in vitro. This TCR derives from a human donor who had recovered from COVID-19. The J gene is TRBJ2-2, the V gene TRBV19, with D maybe TRBD2 (5 bases). The DNA of the CDR3 is TGTGCCAGTGGGGTGCTAGCTGGCACCGGGGAGCTGTTTTTT. Translation gives CASGVLAGTGELFF.